One and the same sample provided the 24 T cell receptor beta chains below, sequenced in a study of T cells expressing NK-cell markers (dated by TCRdb to the early 2020s). Receptor libraries were prepared by 5' RACE. The sequencer was an Illumina HiSeq 2000. TCRdb reprocessed the reads and lists each CDR3 protein sequence as a single entry, with no DNA. The sample's records list 500,000 to 600,000 distinct CDR3 sequences. The ten most abundant clones make up 3% to 4.5% of the sample. Sequenced: blood T cells: a sorted CD56 or NKG2C T cell subset, CD4+ or CD8+ T cells, or bulk PBMC T cells (not recorded which). The receptor source for this set is a man between 18 and 29 years old in good health. Donor details come from another sample of the same person, matched by shared clones.

The gene calls are TRBV4-2 and TRBJ1-3; TCRdb proposes TRBD1, but this gene call is untestable without DNA. The CDR3 sequence is 15 residues long. Germline CDR1 reads LGHNA; CDR2 reads YNFKEQ. This CDR3 reads CASSQVRDIRNTIYF.

The chain recombines TRBV7-3 with TRBJ2-2; the D gene TCRdb calls, TRBD1, cannot be checked with no DNA. Germline CDR1 SGHTA, CDR2 FQGTGA. This CDR3 contains 15 residues. CDR3 amino acids: CASSKGAGNTGELFF.

The V call is TRBV9, the J call TRBJ2-2. CDR1 and CDR2 from the germline V gene are SGDLS and YYNGEE. The CDR3 length is 14 residues. The CDR3 protein is CASSVVQGGGELFF. The variable domain in full, completed from reference TRBV9 and TRBJ2-2, reads DSGVTQTPKHLITATGQRVTLRCSPRSGDLSVYWYQQSLDQGLQFLIQYYNGEERAKGNILERFSAQQFPDLHSELNLSSLELGDSALYFCASSVVQGGGELFFGEGSRLTVL.

This chain uses TRBV6-1 with TRBJ2-3; without DNA, the TCRdb call of TRBD1 cannot be checked. CDR3 size: 17 residues. The V gene's germline CDR1 is MNHNS and CDR2 SASEGT. CDR3 loop: CASSDVRQGKSTDTQYF.

The rearrangement joins TRBV28 to TRBJ2-1. The CDR3 length is 14 residues. The germline CDR1 and CDR2 sequences are MDHEN and SYDVKM. The CDR3 spells CATATFSSYNEQFF. The full variable domain, in which reference TRBV28 and TRBJ2-1 provide the parts outside the CDR3, is DVKVTQSSRYLVKRTGEKVFLECVQDMDHENMFWYRQDPGLGLRLIYFSYDVKMKEKGDIPEGYSVSREKKERFSLILESASTNQTSMYLCATATFSSYNEQFFGPGTRLTVL.

J is TRBJ2-5 and V is TRBV29-1; checking the TCRdb D call of TRBD1 is not possible without DNA. There are 15 residues in the CDR3. Germline lookup yields CDR1 SQVTM and CDR2 ANQGSEA. The chain's CDR3 is CSVEGIQGAQETQYF.

The V and J genes are TRBV15 and TRBJ2-3. Germline V gives CDR1 LNHNV, CDR2 YYDKDF (reference sequence). The CDR3 is 15 residues long. CDR3 region: CATSRVVRSTDTQYF.

The J gene is TRBJ2-1, the V gene TRBV12-3 or TRBV12-4. This CDR3 comprises 12 residues. CDR3 in amino acids: CASRLSTSRQFF.

The rearrangement joins TRBV28 to TRBJ2-7; absent DNA, TCRdb's TRBD1 call cannot be checked. The CDR3 is made up of 15 amino acids. CDR1 is MDHEN, CDR2 SYDVKM, per germline. CDR3 loop: CASTLRTGGPYEQYF.

CDR3 amino acids: CASSDPCTTSGRYETQYF. The rearrangement uses TRBV6-4 and TRBJ2-5; as DNA is missing, the TRBD2 call by TCRdb cannot be tested. CDR3 length: 18 residues. From germline, CDR1 is MRHNA and CDR2 SNTAGT.

The gene calls are TRBV24-1 and TRBJ2-1; TCRdb gives TRBD1 as the D gene, but with no DNA this cannot be confirmed. The CDR3 loop spans 14 amino acids. The germline V gene has CDR1 KGHDR and CDR2 SFDVKD. The CDR3 loop reads CATRGHQPYNEQFF.

The V call is TRBV20-1, the J call TRBJ2-1; no DNA is available, so the TRBD2 call from TCRdb remains unchecked. The CDR3 is 15 residues long. The germline V gene has CDR1 DFQATT and CDR2 SNEGSKA (reference sequence). The CDR3 loop is CSARATSPFINEQFF.

V usage is TRBV29-1 and J usage is TRBJ2-3. Per germline, CDR1 SQVTM and CDR2 ANQGSEA. The CDR3 is 14 amino acids. The chain's CDR3 is CSVEGGLFEDTQYF.

This chain joins TRBV9 and TRBJ1-2; there is no DNA to check the TCRdb D call of TRBD1. The CDR3 loop spans 14 amino acids. Germline V CDR1 and CDR2: SGDLS, YYNGEE. CDR3 protein: CASSVSQDNYGYTF.

V usage is TRBV5-4 and J usage is TRBJ1-1. This CDR3 is built from 12 residues. From germline, CDR1 is SGHNT and CDR2 YYREEE (reference sequence). The CDR3 loop is CASSSRGSEAFF.

This chain joins TRBV29-1 and TRBJ2-7; TCRdb's D call of TRBD1 is untestable without DNA. This CDR3 has 14 residues. CDR1 SQVTM and CDR2 ANQGSEA come from the germline V gene. CDR3 loop: CSVPQGSMSHEQYF.

The CDR3 loop is CASSPGVQGLEQFF. The chain is built from TRBV27 and TRBJ2-1; checking the TCRdb D call of TRBD1 is not possible without DNA. This CDR3 spans 14 amino acids. Germline V gene data show CDR1 as MNHEY and CDR2 as SMNVEV (reference sequence).

The gene calls are TRBV6-5 and TRBJ1-1. Germline V gives CDR1 MNHEY, CDR2 SVGAGI. The CDR3 sequence is 14 residues long. The CDR3 here is CASSRLSGRTEAFF.

This rearrangement joins TRBV5-1 to TRBJ2-5; TCRdb's D gene call, TRBD1, goes unchecked for lack of DNA. CDR3 size: 15 residues. The germline V gene encodes CDR1 SGHRS and CDR2 YFSETQ. The CDR3 loop reads CASSSRQGKGETQYF.

The V and J genes are TRBV7-9 and TRBJ2-5. The CDR3 spans 14 residues. Looked up from germline, CDR1 is SEHNR and CDR2 is FQNEAQ (reference sequence). The CDR3 protein is CASRTSASQETQYF.

The rearrangement uses TRBV29-1 and TRBJ2-1. Germline assignment: CDR1 SQVTM and CDR2 ANQGSEA. The CDR3 is 14 residues long. CDR3 protein: CSVDLGNPLNEQFF.

The chain is built from TRBV10-3 and TRBJ2-2; the D call from TCRdb, TRBD2, cannot be confirmed without DNA. Germline V gene sequence: CDR1 ENHRY, CDR2 SYGVKD. The CDR3 runs 16 residues. This CDR3 reads CAIRPRTSVNTGELFF.

V and J are TRBV4-1 and TRBJ2-1. This CDR3 is 13 amino acids long. Per germline, CDR1 MGHRA and CDR2 YSYEKL. The CDR3 protein is CASSQDSGDEQFF.

The chain links TRBV29-1 to TRBJ2-7. Germline V gene lookup returns CDR1 SQVTM and CDR2 ANQGSEA. The CDR3 sequence is 12 residues long. The CDR3 spells CSVAQQDYEQYF.